This record concerns one TCR beta chain sequence. Antigen unknown. Germline V gene data show CDR1 as LGHNA and CDR2 as YSLEER. This CDR3 has 13 amino acids. Between the trimmed V and J ends, which lost 4 bases and 2 bases, there was a span of 7 bases. The data were produced by immunoSEQ multiplex PCR, yet TCRdb's version contains in-frame clones alone and is incomplete. The sample includes 60,000 to 70,000 clones, over 75% of them seen just once. These data belong to a study of OX40 agonist ivuxolimab in advanced cancers. Looking at the study overall: An anti-OX40 (CD134) antibody with agonistic activity, ivuxolimab, was administered to patients. Study-level findings and limits: At 0.1 to 3.0 mg/kg, CD4+ and CD8+ blood T cells expanded clonally by week 6. Nonresponders included some who also had low normalized T-cell clonal expansion.

The clonotype comes from an adult with an advanced solid tumor such as melanoma, head and neck, liver or kidney cancer. The V and J genes are TRBV4-3 and TRBJ2-3, with D unclear. Sample: CD4+ or CD8+ T cells sorted from blood, taken in a trial of the OX40 agonist ivuxolimab. The CDR3 loop is CASSPTFTDTQYF. CDR3 nucleotides: TGCGCCAGCAGCCCGACGTTCACAGATACGCAGTATTTT.